These 15 T cell receptor beta chains came from one sample sequenced in a study of T cell repertoires in cytomegalovirus infection. TCRdb analysed the reads with MiXCR anew, one entry per CDR3 protein. Among 150,000 to 200,000 distinct CDR3 sequences listed, roughly 30% were seen once. The sequenced sample was PBMCs. These TCRs come from a human donor in good health (CMV status not recorded). Some clones in this sample may be carry-over from other donors' samples.

This clonotype was detected only a few times. This chain uses TRBV7-9 with TRBJ1-3; tentatively, D is TRBD1 (6 bases). The V gene's germline CDR1 is SEHNR and CDR2 FQNEAQ (reference sequence). V was pared by 5 bases and J by 0 bases, with 11 bases between. There are 15 residues in the CDR3. The DNA for the CDR3 is TGTGCCAGCAGCGCGGGGACAAACTCTGGAAACACCATATATTTT. Its translation: CASSAGTNSGNTIYF.

V is TRBV7-9 and J is TRBJ1-2, with 11 positions matching TRBD1. The CDR3 loop spans 14 amino acids. From germline, CDR1 is SEHNR and CDR2 FQNEAQ (reference sequence). Trimming cost V 5 bases and J 6 bases; bases outside gene matches: 5. The CDR3 sequence: CASSGGTGGHGYTF. The CDR3 DNA reads TGTGCCAGCAGCGGAGGGACAGGGGGACATGGCTACACCTTC. The complete variable domain, with remaining parts taken from reference TRBV7-9 and TRBJ1-2, reads DTGVSQNPRHKITKRGQNVTFRCDPISEHNRLYWYRQTLGQGPEFLTYFQNEAQLEKSRLLSDRFSAERPKGSFSTLEIQRTEQGDSAMYLCASSGGTGGHGYTFGSGTRLTVV.

This clonotype was recorded a few times. V gene TRBV14 combines with J gene TRBJ1-1; D remains ambiguous. Germline V gene data show CDR1 as SGHDN and CDR2 as FVKESK. Trimming left V 0 bases short and J 6 bases short, with 8 bases between. The CDR3 consists of 13 residues. The CDR3 spells CASSQELVAEAFF. DNA of the CDR3: TGTGCCAGCAGCCAAGAGTTGGTGGCTGAAGCTTTCTTT. The full variable domain, its missing parts supplied by reference TRBV14 and TRBJ1-1, is EAGVTQFPSHSVIEKGQTVTLRCDPISGHDNLYWYRRVMGKEIKFLLHFVKESKQDESGMPNNRFLAERTGGTYSTLKVQPAELEDSGVYFCASSQELVAEAFFGQGTRLTVV.

The genes are TRBV5-6 and TRBJ2-5; TRBD2 matches 12 bases. Germline values: CDR1 SGHDT, CDR2 YYEEEE. V shed 4 bases, J shed 3 bases, and the junction held 10 bases outside the gene matches. This CDR3 is built from 17 residues. The CDR3 is CASSLRTSGVYEETQYF. Here the CDR3 DNA reads TGTGCCAGCAGCCTCCGGACTAGCGGGGTATACGAAGAGACCCAGTACTTC.

V and J are TRBV5-1 and TRBJ1-1; TRBD1 might be the D (5 bases). The CDR3 runs to 16 residues. The ends were cut back, 3 bases at V and 1 base at J, with 16 bases in the middle. Germline loops: CDR1 SGHRS, CDR2 YFSETQ. In DNA form, the CDR3 reads TGCGCCAGCAGCTGGGGTCTCGGGGGGAGGAACACTGAAGCTTTCTTT. It is translated as CASSWGLGGRNTEAFF.

This clonotype has at least ten counts. This chain links TRBV6-2 or TRBV6-3 with TRBJ2-1; D possibly uses TRBD1 or TRBD2 (5 bases each). The CDR3 extends over 18 amino acids. Trimming took off 5 bases at V and 6 bases at J, with 26 bases between the two ends. The V gene's germline CDR1 is MNHEY and CDR2 SVGEGT. In nucleotides, the CDR3 is TGTGCCAGCAGTACCACTGGGGGTGGCCCCAGAATGGGCAATGAGCAGTTCTTC. Translating gives CASSTTGGGPRMGNEQFF.

The table lists this clonotype with a few counts. The chain links TRBV28 to TRBJ1-2, with TRBD1 as a possible D gene (6 bases). The V gene lost 8 bases and the J gene lost 0 bases, with 13 bases spanning the gap. CDR3 length: 14 amino acids. Germline V lookup: CDR1 MDHEN, CDR2 SYDVKM. CDR3 DNA sequence: TGTGCCAGCGGACAGCGCGTTCCTAACTATGGCTACACCTTC. It translates to CASGQRVPNYGYTF.

The chain employs TRBV6-2 or TRBV6-3 and TRBJ2-7; D not resolved. The germline V gene encodes CDR1 MNHEY and CDR2 SVGEGT. V gave up 7 bases and J gave up 0 bases, with 7 bases separating them. The CDR3 covers 12 residues. The CDR3: CASTSHSYEQYF. The CDR3 DNA reads as TGTGCCAGCACGAGCCACTCCTACGAGCAGTACTTC.

This rearrangement joins TRBV19 to TRBJ2-7, with no clear D. Germline V gene data show CDR1 as LNHDA and CDR2 as SQIVND (reference sequence). Trimming stripped 0 bases from V and 3 bases from J, with 9 bases between. This CDR3 is 14 amino acids long. The CDR3 DNA is TGTGCCAGTAGTATAGAGGGGTCGTTCTACGAGCAGTACTTC. Residues: CASSIEGSFYEQYF.

This chain connects TRBV6-8 to TRBJ2-7; D not certain. V lost 8 bases to trimming and J lost 3 bases, with 11 bases between them. This CDR3 has 12 amino acids. Germline CDR1 is MNHGY and CDR2 is SAAAGT. Written as DNA, the CDR3 is TGTGCCAGCCGCACCCGACACTACGAGCAGTACTTC. It yields the protein CASRTRHYEQYF.

This clonotype has just a few counts. As DNA, the CDR3 is TGTGCCTGGAGTCCGAGCGGTGGCTATGGCTACACCTTC. The encoded protein is CAWSPSGGYGYTF. J is TRBJ1-2 and V is TRBV30; no clear D gene. Germline values: CDR1 GTSNPN, CDR2 SVGIG (reference sequence). V was clipped by 2 bases and J by 4 bases, with 11 bases between them. The CDR3 covers 13 residues. The whole variable domain, filled in from reference TRBV30 and TRBJ1-2, reads SQTIHQWPATLVQPVGSPLSLECTVEGTSNPNLYWYRQAAGRGLQLLFYSVGIGQISSEVPQNLSASRPQDRQFILSSKKLLLSDSGFYLCAWSPSGGYGYTFGSGTRLTVV.

Concerning this clonotype: A much larger clone lies a single base off, so this may be a read error. This chain joins TRBV7-8 and TRBJ1-6; tentatively, D is TRBD1 (5 bases). V lost 6 bases, J lost 11 bases, and 20 bases lay in between. Germline V lookup: CDR1 SGHVS, CDR2 FQNEAQ. CDR3 length equals 15 residues. CDR3 residues: CASRWGRPEETPLHF. The CDR3 DNA sequence: TGTGCCAGCAGGTGGGGACGGCCGGAGGAGACACCCCTCCACTTT.

V and J are TRBV20-1 and TRBJ2-7; the D is unclear. The CDR3 covers 15 residues. Trimming took 0 bases from V and 0 from J, leaving 12 bases between them. The germline CDR1 and CDR2 sequences are DFQATT and SNEGSKA (reference sequence). The CDR3 loop is CSAREPTGDSYEQYF. The CDR3 DNA reads as TGCAGTGCTAGAGAACCGACGGGTGACTCCTACGAGCAGTACTTC.

This clonotype has at least ten counts. This chain uses TRBV7-9 with TRBJ1-4; D might be TRBD1 (6 bases). V was pared by 5 bases and J by 12 bases, with 13 bases between. The germline gives CDR1 SEHNR, CDR2 FQNEAQ (reference sequence). The CDR3 extends over 12 amino acids. CDR3 sequence: CASSLWTAQLFF. For the CDR3, the DNA is TGTGCCAGCAGCCTATGGACAGCTCAACTGTTTTTT.

The chain is built from TRBV6-5 and TRBJ2-2; either TRBD1 or TRBD2 may fit D (5 bases each). V dropped 3 bases and J dropped 4 bases, with 12 bases sitting between them. The CDR3 extends over 15 amino acids. CDR1 is MNHEY and CDR2 is SVGAGI in the germline V gene. The CDR3 DNA reads as TGTGCCAGCAGTTATGAGGGGTCGTTCACCGGGGAGCTGTTTTTT. It encodes CASSYEGSFTGELFF.